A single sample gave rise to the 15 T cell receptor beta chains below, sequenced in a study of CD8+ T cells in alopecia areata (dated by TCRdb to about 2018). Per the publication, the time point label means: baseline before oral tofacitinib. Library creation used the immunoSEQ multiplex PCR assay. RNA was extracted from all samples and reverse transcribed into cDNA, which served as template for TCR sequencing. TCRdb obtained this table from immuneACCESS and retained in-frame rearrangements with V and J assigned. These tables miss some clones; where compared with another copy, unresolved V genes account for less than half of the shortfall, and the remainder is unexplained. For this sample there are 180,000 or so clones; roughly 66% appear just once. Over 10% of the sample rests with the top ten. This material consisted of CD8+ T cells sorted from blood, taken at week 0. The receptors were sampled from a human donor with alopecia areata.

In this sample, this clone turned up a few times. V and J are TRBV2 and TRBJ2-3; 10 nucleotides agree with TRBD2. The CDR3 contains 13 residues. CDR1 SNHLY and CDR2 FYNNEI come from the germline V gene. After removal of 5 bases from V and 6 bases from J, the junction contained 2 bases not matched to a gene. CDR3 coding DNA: TGTGCCAGCAGTCCGGGACTAGCGGATACGCAGTATTTT. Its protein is CASSPGLADTQYF.

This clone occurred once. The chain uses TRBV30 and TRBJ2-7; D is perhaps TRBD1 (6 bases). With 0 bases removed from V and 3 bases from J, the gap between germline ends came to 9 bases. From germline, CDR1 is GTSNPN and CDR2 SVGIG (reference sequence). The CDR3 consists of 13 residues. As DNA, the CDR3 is TGTGCCTGGAGTGTATACAGGGTCTACGAGCAGTACTTC. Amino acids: CAWSVYRVYEQYF.

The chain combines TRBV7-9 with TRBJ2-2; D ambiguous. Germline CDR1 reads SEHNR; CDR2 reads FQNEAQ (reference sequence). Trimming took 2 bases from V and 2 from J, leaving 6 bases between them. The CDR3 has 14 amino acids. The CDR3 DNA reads TGTGCCAGCAGCTTACTCGGAAACACCGGGGAGCTGTTTTTT. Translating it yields CASSLLGNTGELFF.

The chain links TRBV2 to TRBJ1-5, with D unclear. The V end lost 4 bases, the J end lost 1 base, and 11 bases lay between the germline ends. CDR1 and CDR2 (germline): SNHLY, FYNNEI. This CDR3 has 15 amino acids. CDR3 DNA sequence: TGTGCCAGCAGTGGATGGAAGGGCAGCAATCAGCCCCAGCATTTT. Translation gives CASSGWKGSNQPQHF.

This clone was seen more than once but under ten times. The CDR3 is CASSWGDTQYF. The CDR3 DNA follows: TGTGCCAGCAGCTGGGGGGATACGCAGTATTTT. V usage is TRBV7-9 and J usage is TRBJ2-3, with D perhaps given as TRBD1 or TRBD2 (5 bases each). V was cut by 4 bases and J by 6 bases, with 5 bases left in between. The CDR3 is made up of 11 amino acids. Germline V lookup: CDR1 SEHNR, CDR2 FQNEAQ (reference sequence).

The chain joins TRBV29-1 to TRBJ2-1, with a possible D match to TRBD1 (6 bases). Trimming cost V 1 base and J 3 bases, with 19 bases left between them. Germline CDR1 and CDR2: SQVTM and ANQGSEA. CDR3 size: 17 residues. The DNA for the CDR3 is TGCAGCGTTGAAGCTGGGACACAGGCCCAGTACTACAATGAGCAGTTCTTC. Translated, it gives CSVEAGTQAQYYNEQFF.

In DNA, the CDR3 is TGTGCCAGCAGCGCCTTTATGACAGCCTCCTACGAGCAGTACTTC. This translates into CASSAFMTASYEQYF. The chain couples TRBV9 to TRBJ2-7; maybe TRBD1 (5 bases). CDR3 length: 15 amino acids. CDR1 SGDLS and CDR2 YYNGEE come from the germline V gene. V gave up 3 bases and J gave up 0 bases, with 13 bases separating them.

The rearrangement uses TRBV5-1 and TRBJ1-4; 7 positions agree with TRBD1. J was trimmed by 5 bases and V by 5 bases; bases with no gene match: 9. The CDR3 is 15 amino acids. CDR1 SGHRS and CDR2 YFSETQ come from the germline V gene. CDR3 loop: CASRVTGTANEKLFF. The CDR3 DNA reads TGCGCCAGCAGGGTTACCGGGACAGCAAATGAAAAACTGTTTTTT.

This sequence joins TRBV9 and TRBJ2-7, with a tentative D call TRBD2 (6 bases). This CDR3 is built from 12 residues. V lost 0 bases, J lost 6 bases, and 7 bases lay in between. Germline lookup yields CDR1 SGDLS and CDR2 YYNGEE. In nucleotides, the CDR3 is TGTGCCAGCAGCGTAGAGGAGGGCGAGCAGTACTTC. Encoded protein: CASSVEEGEQYF.

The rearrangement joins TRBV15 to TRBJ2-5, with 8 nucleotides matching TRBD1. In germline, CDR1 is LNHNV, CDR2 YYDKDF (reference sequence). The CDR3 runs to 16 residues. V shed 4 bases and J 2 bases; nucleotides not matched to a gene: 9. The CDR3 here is CATSMPTGGGQETQYF. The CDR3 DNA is TGTGCCACCAGCATGCCTACAGGGGGTGGACAAGAGACCCAGTACTTC. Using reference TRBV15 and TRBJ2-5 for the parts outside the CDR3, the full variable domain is DAMVIQNPRYQVTQFGKPVTLSCSQTLNHNVMYWYQQKSSQAPKLLFHYYDKDFNNEADTPDNFQSRRPNTSFCFLDIRSPGLGDTAMYLCATSMPTGGGQETQYFGPGTRLLVL.

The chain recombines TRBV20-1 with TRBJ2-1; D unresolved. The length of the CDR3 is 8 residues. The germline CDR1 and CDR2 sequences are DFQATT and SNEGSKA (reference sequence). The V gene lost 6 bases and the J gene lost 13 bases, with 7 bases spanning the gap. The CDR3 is CSASRQFF. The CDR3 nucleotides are TGCAGTGCCTCTCGCCAGTTCTTC.

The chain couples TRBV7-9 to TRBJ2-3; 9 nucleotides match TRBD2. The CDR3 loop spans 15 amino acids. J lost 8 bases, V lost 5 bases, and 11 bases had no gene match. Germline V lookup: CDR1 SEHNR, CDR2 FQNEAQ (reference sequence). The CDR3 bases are TGTGCCAGCAGCCCAGCCATAGCGGGGGCTTCTACGCAGTATTTT. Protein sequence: CASSPAIAGASTQYF.

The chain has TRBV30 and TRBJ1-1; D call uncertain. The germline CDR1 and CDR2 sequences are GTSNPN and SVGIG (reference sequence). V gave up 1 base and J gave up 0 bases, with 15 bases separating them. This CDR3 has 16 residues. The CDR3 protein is CAWSDLPYLMNTEAFF. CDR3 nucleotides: TGTGCCTGGAGTGACCTCCCTTATTTGATGAACACTGAAGCTTTCTTT.

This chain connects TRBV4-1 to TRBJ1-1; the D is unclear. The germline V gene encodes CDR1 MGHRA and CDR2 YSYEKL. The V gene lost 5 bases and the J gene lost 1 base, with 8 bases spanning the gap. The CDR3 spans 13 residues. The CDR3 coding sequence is TGCGCCAGCAGCTTACACAGGAACACTGAAGCTTTCTTT. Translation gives CASSLHRNTEAFF.

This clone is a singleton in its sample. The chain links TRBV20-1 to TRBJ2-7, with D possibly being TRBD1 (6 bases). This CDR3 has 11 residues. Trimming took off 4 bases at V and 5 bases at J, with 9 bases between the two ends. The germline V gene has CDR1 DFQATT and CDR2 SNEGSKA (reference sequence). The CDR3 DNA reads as TGCAGTGCTACTACAGGGAACGAGCAGTACTTC. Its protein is CSATTGNEQYF.